This T cell receptor (beta chain) was observed in a study of shared clonotypes between healthy human individuals. Background on the study: Per-donor plates numbered three CD4 naive, three CD4 memory, two CD8 naive and one CD8 memory. Study-level points and caveats: As a rule, naive subsets had a larger estimated richness than memory subsets. Blood was the only sampled material, and tissue repertoires likely differ.

The assay was immunoSEQ multiplex PCR, and TCRdb's table has in-frame clones only and misses some. The sample lists 2 million to 2.5 million clones, approximately 94% occurring once. The CDR3 contains 15 residues. The V gene lost 5 bases and the J gene lost 0 bases, with 11 bases spanning the gap. Germline V CDR1 and CDR2: MNHNS, SASEGT. Of note for this clone: Its antigen is currently unknown.

This chain uses TRBV6-1 with TRBJ2-1; D call uncertain. The TCR was taken from a young man in good health. The specimen sequenced was naive CD4+ T cells sorted from blood. The subset: CD45RA+ positively selected. CDR3 in amino acids: CASSPYYNSYNEQFF. CDR3 nucleotides: TGTGCCAGCAGTCCGTACTACAACTCCTACAATGAGCAGTTCTTC.